Sequencing of this T cell receptor beta chain was carried out in a study of immune heterogeneity within non-small cell lung tumors. Overall study: Of the tumors, several were squamous cell, 10 non-squamous, and 1 not otherwise specified.

Amplification of the TCR beta CDR3 was achieved through multiplex PCR with 32 V and 13 J primers. TCRdb passed the multiplex PCR reads through MiXCR, listing each CDR3 protein once. Among around 11,000 distinct CDR3 sequences listed, 30% were seen once. Germline CDR1 is KGHDR and CDR2 is SFDVKD. This CDR3 has 12 residues. Trimming shortened V by 9 bases and J by 2 bases, and 7 bases separated the two germline ends. Template material for each sample was around 630 ng of bulk tumor genomic DNA. Multiple biopsies spaced far apart were taken from each primary tumor during surgery. With untreated, newly diagnosed non-small cell lung cancer, the patients went on to undergo curative surgery. Concerning this clonotype itself: The antigen remains unidentified.

Study conclusions and caveats: For the most part, the T-cell receptor beta clonotypes present at high frequency were distinct from one individual patient to the next. Local tumor mutational burden correlated moderately but significantly with local T-cell clonality (R roughly 0.31). Both recurring identical dominant CDR3 beta clonotypes and site-unique high-frequency clones were observed across tumor sites within a patient.

This clonotype was sampled from a woman between 50 and 59 years old with non-small cell lung cancer. The sample was lung tumor tissue. This chain links TRBV24-1 with TRBJ1-5, with D hard to call. In DNA form, the CDR3 reads TGTGCCACCGGAGAAGGCAATCAGCCCCAGCATTTT. Amino acid sequence: CATGEGNQPQHF.